This TCR beta chain was recorded in a study of blood T cell repertoires in COVID-19. Across the whole study: Italy, Spain and the United States were the sources of the convalescent and acute COVID-19 samples. From T cells, B-cell-depleted T cells, or PBMCs came the material, which was cDNA or gDNA.

This clone was found once. The table came from immunoSEQ multiplex PCR; TCRdb's copy has only in-frame clones and leaves some out. The data hold 200,000 to 250,000 clones, with about nine tenths observed a single time. The CDR3 contains 15 residues. Germline-derived CDR1 and CDR2 are SGHRS and YFSETQ. Trimming shortened V by 0 bases and J by 4 bases, and 12 bases separated the two germline ends. This receptor was obtained from a man in his fifties with COVID-19, enrolled during active disease. The chain is built from TRBV5-1 and TRBJ2-3, with a tentative D call TRBD2 (5 bases). Sequenced sample: peripheral blood. The CDR3 nucleotides are TGCGCCAGCAGCTTGGGTAGCAGGAGGTCAGATACGCAGTATTTT. It encodes CASSLGSRRSDTQYF.